The table lists the clone carrying this T cell receptor (beta chain) with many counts. It was with a sample-barcoded 5' primer and a J-beta primer mix that a second PCR of roughly 6 to 11 cycles was run. TCRdb independently ran MiXCR on the 5' RACE reads; one entry per CDR3 protein. The sample has hundreds of thousands of distinct CDR3 sequences, roughly 47% seen once. The record originates from a study of blood T cells in healthy people across ages. The CDR3 sequence is 16 residues long. The trim removed 3 bases at V and 4 bases at J, leaving 10 bases unmatched. The source material was blood. This chain uses TRBV12-3 or TRBV12-4 with TRBJ2-5; 8 bases match TRBD2. This sequence was found in a woman aged 60-75 years in good health. The CDR3 coding sequence is TGTGCCAGCAGTTTTACTGGCGGGGGGATAGGAGAGACCCAGTACTTC. This gives the protein CASSFTGGGIGETQYF.